Included here is one TCR beta chain sequence, with context. The method was immunoSEQ multiplex PCR; TCRdb's version includes in-frame clones alone and lacks a portion of them. The data show more than 65,000 clones, approximately 91% seen once. The CDR3 extends over 16 amino acids. Trimming took 5 bases from V and 7 from J; bases not matched to a gene: 13. Germline lookup yields CDR1 MDHEN and CDR2 SYDVKM. This sample is drawn from a study of OX40 agonist ivuxolimab in advanced cancers. For the study at large: A mean age of about 59 years, range roughly 20 to 85, was recorded, and 80% to 90% were male.

This clonotype was obtained from an adult with an advanced solid tumor such as melanoma, head and neck, liver or kidney cancer. The sample in question was CD4+ or CD8+ T cells sorted from blood, obtained in a trial of the OX40 agonist ivuxolimab. The chain has TRBV28 and TRBJ1-5; 8 positions match TRBD1. The CDR3 DNA is TGTGCCAGCAGTACCGGGCAGGGGGCCGCTTCACAGCCCCAGCATTTT. It codes for CASSTGQGAASQPQHF. Variable domain in full (rest from reference TRBV28 and TRBJ1-5): DVKVTQSSRYLVKRTGEKVFLECVQDMDHENMFWYRQDPGLGLRLIYFSYDVKMKEKGDIPEGYSVSREKKERFSLILESASTNQTSMYLCASSTGQGAASQPQHFGDGTRLSIL.